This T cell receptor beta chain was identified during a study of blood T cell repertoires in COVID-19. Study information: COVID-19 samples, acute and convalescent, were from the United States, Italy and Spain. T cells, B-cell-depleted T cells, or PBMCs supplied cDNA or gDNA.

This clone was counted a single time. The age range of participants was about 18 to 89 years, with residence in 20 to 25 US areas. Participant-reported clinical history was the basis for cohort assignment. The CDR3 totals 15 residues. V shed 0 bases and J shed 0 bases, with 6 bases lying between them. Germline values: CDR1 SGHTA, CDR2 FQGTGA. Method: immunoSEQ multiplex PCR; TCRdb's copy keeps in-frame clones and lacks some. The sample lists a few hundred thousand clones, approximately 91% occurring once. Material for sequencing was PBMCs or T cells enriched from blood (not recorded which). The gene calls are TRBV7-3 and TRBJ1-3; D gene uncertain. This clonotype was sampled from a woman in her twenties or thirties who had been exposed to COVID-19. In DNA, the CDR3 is TGTGCCAGCAGCTTAACCCCAGACTCTGGAAACACCATATATTTT. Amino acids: CASSLTPDSGNTIYF.